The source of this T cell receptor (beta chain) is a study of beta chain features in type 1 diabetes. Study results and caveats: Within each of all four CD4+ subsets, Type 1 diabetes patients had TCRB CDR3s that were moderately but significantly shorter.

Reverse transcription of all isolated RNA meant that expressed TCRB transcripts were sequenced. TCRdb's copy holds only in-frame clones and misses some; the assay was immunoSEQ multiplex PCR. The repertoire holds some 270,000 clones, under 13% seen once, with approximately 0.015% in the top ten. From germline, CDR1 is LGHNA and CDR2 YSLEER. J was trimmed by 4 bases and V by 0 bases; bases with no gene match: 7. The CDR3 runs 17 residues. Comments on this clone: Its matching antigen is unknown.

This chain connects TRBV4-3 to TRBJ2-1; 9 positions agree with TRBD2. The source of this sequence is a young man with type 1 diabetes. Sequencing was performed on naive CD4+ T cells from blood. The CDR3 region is CASSQERVLAGYNEQFF. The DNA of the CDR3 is TGCGCCAGCAGCCAAGAAAGGGTCCTAGCGGGGTACAATGAGCAGTTCTTC.